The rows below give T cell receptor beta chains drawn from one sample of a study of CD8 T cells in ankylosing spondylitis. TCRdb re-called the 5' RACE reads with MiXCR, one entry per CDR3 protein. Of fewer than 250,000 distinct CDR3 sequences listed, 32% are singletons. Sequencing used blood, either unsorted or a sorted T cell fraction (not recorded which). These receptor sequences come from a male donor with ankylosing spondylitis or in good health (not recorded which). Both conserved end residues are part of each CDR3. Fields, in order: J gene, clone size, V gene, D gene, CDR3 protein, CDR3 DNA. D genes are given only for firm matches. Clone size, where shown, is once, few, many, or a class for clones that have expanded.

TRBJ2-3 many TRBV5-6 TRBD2 CASSLVSGGTDTQYF TGTGCCAGCAGCTTGGTGAGCGGGGGGACAGATACGCAGTATTTT
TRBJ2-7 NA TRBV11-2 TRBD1 CASSSRQGTPYEQYF TGTGCCAGCAGCTCTCGACAGGGAACCCCCTACGAGCAGTACTTC
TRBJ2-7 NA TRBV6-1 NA CASEGPDRDEQYF TGTGCCAGCGAGGGGCCCGACAGAGACGAGCAGTACTTC
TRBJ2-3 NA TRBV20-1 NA CCARDETQYF TGCTGTGCTAGAGATGAAACGCAGTATTTT
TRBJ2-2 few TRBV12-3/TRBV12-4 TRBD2 CASKDGLAAPGAGELFF TGTGCCAGCAAGGACGGACTAGCGGCCCCAGGGGCCGGGGAGCTGTTTTTT
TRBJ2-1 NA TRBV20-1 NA CSARDPSGSSGNEQFF TGCAGTGCTAGAGATCCCTCAGGATCGTCGGGCAATGAGCAGTTCTTC
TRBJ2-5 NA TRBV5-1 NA CASSPPTGYQETQYF TGCGCCAGCAGCCCGCCCACAGGCTATCAAGAGACCCAGTACTTC
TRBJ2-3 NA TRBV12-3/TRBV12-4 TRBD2 CASSLARGGGVTDTQYF TGTGCCAGCAGTTTAGCGAGGGGCGGGGGGGTCACAGATACGCAGTATTTT
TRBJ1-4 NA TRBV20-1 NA CSARQYGATNEKLFF TGCAGTGCTAGACAATATGGGGCAACTAATGAAAAACTGTTTTTT
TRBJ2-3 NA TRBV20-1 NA CSSRVFPNGDTQYF TGCAGTTCGCGGGTCTTCCCCAATGGTGACACGCAGTATTTT
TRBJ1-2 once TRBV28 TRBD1 CASSSGDRANYGYTF TGTGCCAGCAGTTCCGGGGACAGGGCTAACTATGGCTACACCTTC
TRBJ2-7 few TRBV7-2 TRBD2 CASSTLAGLDEQYF TGTGCCAGCAGCACCCTAGCGGGGCTCGACGAGCAGTACTTC
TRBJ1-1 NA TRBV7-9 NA CASSRGGQARYTEAFF TGTGCCAGCAGCCGGGGAGGACAAGCCCGTTACACTGAAGCTTTCTTT
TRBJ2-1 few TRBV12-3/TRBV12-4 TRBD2 CASSLDGSGGRYNEQFF TGTGCCAGCAGTTTAGACGGAAGCGGGGGGCGTTACAATGAGCAGTTCTTC